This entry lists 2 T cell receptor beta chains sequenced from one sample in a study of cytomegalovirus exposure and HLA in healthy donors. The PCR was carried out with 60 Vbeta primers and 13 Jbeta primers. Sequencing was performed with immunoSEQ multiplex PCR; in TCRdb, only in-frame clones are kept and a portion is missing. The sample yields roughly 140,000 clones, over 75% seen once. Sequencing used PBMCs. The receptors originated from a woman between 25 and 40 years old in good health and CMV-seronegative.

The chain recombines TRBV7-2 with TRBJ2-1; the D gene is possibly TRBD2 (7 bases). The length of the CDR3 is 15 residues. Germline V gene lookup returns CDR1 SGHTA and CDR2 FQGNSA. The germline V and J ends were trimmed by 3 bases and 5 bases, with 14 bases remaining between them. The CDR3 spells CASSFGGTRNNEQFF. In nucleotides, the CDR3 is TGTGCCAGCAGCTTCGGGGGGACACGTAACAATGAGCAGTTCTTC. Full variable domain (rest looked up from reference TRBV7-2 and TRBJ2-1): GAGVSQSPSNKVTEKGKDVELRCDPISGHTALYWYRQSLGQGLEFLIYFQGNSAPDKSGLPSDRFSAERTGGSVSTLTIQRTQQEDSAVYLCASSFGGTRNNEQFFGPGTRLTVL.

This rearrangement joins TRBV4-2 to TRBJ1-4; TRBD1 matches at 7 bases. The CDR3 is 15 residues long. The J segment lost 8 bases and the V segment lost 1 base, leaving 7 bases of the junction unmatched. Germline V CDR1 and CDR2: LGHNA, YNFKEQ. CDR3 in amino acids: CASSQGGQLEEKLFF. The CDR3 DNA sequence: TGTGCCAGCAGCCAAGGGGGACAGCTTGAAGAAAAACTGTTTTTT.